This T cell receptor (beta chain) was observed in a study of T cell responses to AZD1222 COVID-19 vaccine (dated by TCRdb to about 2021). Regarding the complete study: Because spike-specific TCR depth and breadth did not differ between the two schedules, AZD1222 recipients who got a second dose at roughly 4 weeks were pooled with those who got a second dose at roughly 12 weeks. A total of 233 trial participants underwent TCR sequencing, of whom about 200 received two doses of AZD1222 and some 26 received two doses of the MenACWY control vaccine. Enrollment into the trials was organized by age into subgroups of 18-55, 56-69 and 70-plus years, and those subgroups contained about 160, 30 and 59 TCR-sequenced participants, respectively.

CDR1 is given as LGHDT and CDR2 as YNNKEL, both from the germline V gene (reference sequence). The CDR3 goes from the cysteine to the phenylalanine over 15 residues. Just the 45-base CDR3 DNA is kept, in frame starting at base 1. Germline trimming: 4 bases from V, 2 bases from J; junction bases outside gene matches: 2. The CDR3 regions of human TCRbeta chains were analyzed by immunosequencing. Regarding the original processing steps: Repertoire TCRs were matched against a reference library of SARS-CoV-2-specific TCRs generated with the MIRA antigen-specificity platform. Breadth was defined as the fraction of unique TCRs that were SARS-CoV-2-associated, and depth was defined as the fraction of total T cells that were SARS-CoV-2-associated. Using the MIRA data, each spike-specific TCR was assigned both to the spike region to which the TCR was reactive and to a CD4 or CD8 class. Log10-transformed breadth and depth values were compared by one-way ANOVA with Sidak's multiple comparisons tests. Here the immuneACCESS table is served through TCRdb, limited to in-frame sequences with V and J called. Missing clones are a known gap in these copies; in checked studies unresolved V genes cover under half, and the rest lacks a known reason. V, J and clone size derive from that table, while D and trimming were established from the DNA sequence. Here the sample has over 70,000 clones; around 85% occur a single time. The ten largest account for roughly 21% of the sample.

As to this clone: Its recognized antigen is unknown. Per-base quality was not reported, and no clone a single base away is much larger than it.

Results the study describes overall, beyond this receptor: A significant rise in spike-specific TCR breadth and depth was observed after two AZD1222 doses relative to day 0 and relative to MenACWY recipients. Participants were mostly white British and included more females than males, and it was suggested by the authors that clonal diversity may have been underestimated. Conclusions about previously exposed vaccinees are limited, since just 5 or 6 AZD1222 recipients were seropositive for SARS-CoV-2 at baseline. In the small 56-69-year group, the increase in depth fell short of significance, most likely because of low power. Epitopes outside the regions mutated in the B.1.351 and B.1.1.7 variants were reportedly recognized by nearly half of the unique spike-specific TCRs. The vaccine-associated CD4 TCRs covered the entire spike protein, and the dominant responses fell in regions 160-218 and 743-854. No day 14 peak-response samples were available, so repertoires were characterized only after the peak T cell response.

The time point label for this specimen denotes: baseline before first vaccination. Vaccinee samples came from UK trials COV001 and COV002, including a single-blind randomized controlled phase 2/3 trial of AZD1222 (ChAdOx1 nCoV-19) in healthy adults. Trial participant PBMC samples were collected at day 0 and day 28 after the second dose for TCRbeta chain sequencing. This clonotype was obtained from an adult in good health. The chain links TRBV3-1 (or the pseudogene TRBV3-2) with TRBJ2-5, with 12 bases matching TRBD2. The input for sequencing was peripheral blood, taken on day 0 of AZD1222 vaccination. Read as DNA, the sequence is TGTGCCAGCAGCCTCGGACTAGCGGGGCAAGAGACCCAGTACTTC. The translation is CASSLGLAGQETQYF.